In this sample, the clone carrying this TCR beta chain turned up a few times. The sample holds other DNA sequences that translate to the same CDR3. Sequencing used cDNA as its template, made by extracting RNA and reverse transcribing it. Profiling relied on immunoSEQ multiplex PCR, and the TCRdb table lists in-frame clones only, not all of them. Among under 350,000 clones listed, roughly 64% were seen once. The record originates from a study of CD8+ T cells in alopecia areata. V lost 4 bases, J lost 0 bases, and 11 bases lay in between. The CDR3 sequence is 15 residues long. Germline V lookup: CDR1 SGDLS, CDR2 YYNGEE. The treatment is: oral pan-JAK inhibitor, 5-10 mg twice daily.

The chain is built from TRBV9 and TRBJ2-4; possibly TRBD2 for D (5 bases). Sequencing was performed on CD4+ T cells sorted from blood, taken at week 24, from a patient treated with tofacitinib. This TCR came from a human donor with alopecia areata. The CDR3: CASSRGGLAKNIQYF. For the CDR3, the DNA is TGTGCCAGCAGCCGAGGAGGACTAGCCAAAAACATTCAGTACTTC.